One sample yielded the 11 T cell receptor beta chains listed below, sequenced in a study of spatial heterogeneity in lung cancer. Study-wide points: For expanded intratumoral alpha and beta TCRs, counts tracked tumor mutation counts.

Regarding time point: sample taken at primary tumor resection. TCRdb analysed the 5' RACE reads with MiXCR anew, one entry per CDR3 protein. The profile shows over 4,000 distinct CDR3 sequences, roughly 7.4% of them singletons. No antigen is known for these receptors. Sequenced here: lung tumor tissue, sampled at surgery. Receptors originate from a male donor with early-stage non-small cell lung cancer.

This clonotype has just a few counts. The rearrangement links TRBV28 to TRBJ1-4; TRBD1 matches 8 bases. The CDR3 runs 14 residues. Germline CDR1 is MDHEN and CDR2 is SYDVKM. J lost 4 bases, V lost 5 bases, and 3 bases had no gene match. Here the CDR3 reads CASSGQGVNEKLFF. The CDR3 bases are TGTGCCAGCAGTGGACAGGGAGTTAATGAAAAACTGTTTTTT.

This clonotype came up many times. This CDR3 is CASSYRALNTEAFF. The CDR3 bases are TGTGCCAGCAGTTACAGGGCATTGAACACTGAAGCTTTCTTT. The rearrangement joins TRBV6-6 to TRBJ1-1; D unresolved. This CDR3 is built from 14 residues. Germline loops: CDR1 MNHNY, CDR2 SVGAGI (reference sequence). Trimming took off 2 bases at V and 0 bases at J, with 7 bases between the two ends.

This clonotype was counted only a few times. At one of its ends the junction is not consistent with the germline gene, which may arise from a read error. The chain carries TRBV20-1 and TRBJ1-1, with D perhaps matching TRBD1 (6 bases). The length of the CDR3 is 15 residues. Germline CDR1 and CDR2: DFQATT and SNEGSKA (reference sequence). In nucleotides, the CDR3 is TGCAGTGCGAGAGCAGGGGTGGGATACGGCACTGAAGCTTTCTTT. Translating gives CSARAGVGYGTEAFF.

This clonotype appeared a few times. V usage is TRBV20-1 and J usage is TRBJ1-2, with D uncertain. Per the germline V gene, CDR1 is DFQATT and CDR2 is SNEGSKA (reference sequence). This CDR3 contains 11 residues. The germline V and J ends were trimmed by 8 bases and 13 bases, with 20 bases remaining between them. Here the CDR3 DNA reads TGCAGTTTCCTGGCCGCCTCAATAGTCACCTTC. As protein: CSFLAASIVTF.

This clonotype was counted ten times or more. V is TRBV2 and J is TRBJ1-4; D not certain. CDR1 SNHLY and CDR2 FYNNEI come from the germline V gene. The V end was cut by 4 bases, the J end by 8 bases, with 14 bases between. The CDR3 is made up of 14 amino acids. In nucleotides, the CDR3 is TGTGCCAGCAGTGCCGGCCTAGGATGGGAAAAACTGTTTTTT. Amino acid sequence: CASSAGLGWEKLFF.

This clonotype was found many times. The chain combines TRBV12-3 or TRBV12-4 with TRBJ1-3; D perhaps matches TRBD1 (6 bases). This CDR3 has 16 residues. With 6 bases removed from V and 0 bases from J, the gap between germline ends came to 15 bases. CDR3 residues: CASRPTGTHSGNTIYF. The CDR3 nucleotides read TGTGCCAGCAGACCCACAGGGACTCACTCTGGAAACACCATATATTTT.

This clonotype was observed at least ten times. The rearrangement uses TRBV6-1 and TRBJ1-1, with D possibly TRBD1 on 5 matching bases. This CDR3 contains 14 residues. The ends were cut back, 4 bases at V and 7 bases at J, with 16 bases in the middle. Germline V gives CDR1 MNHNS, CDR2 SASEGT. This CDR3 reads CASSALWGGDEAFF. CDR3 nucleotide sequence: TGTGCCAGCAGTGCTCTCTGGGGAGGGGATGAAGCTTTCTTT.

For the CDR3, the DNA is TGTGCCATCAGTGAAGGTGGGCAGAGCTCTGGGGCCAACGTCCTGACTTTC. Translation: CAISEGGQSSGANVLTF. The J gene is TRBJ2-6, the V gene TRBV10-3; D call uncertain. Germline V gene lookup returns CDR1 ENHRY and CDR2 SYGVKD. The CDR3 totals 17 residues. Trimming left V 3 bases short and J 0 bases short, with 12 bases between.

This clonotype was counted many times. The genes are TRBV3-1 and TRBJ1-2, with 9 nucleotides matching TRBD1. With 2 bases clipped from V and 6 bases from J, the junction kept 1 base outside the gene matches. The CDR3 runs to 13 residues. The germline gives CDR1 LGHDT, CDR2 YNNKEL (reference sequence). CDR3 sequence reads: CASSQRQGDGYTF. In nucleotides, the CDR3 is TGTGCCAGCAGCCAACGACAGGGGGATGGCTACACCTTC.

This clonotype was observed at least ten times. V usage is TRBV28 and J usage is TRBJ1-4; possibly TRBD1 for D (5 bases). The ends were cut back, 6 bases at V and 5 bases at J, with 16 bases in the middle. CDR1 and CDR2 (germline): MDHEN, SYDVKM. CDR3 size: 15 residues. This chain's CDR3 is CASRSTGTGNEKLFF. In DNA form, the CDR3 reads TGTGCCAGCAGGTCAACAGGAACAGGCAATGAAAAACTGTTTTTT.

This clonotype was observed a handful of times. This chain joins TRBV6-5 and TRBJ2-2; D possibly corresponds to TRBD1 (5 bases). Per the germline V gene, CDR1 is MNHEY and CDR2 is SVGAGI. Trimming removed 4 bases from V and 0 bases from J, with 12 bases in between. The CDR3 covers 16 residues. CDR3 in DNA: TGTGCCAGCAGTTTCGTCAGGGCTCCGAACACCGGGGAGCTGTTTTTT. It specifies CASSFVRAPNTGELFF.